The clone carrying this TCR beta chain has just one count. Assay used: immunoSEQ multiplex PCR; TCRdb lists only in-frame clones, some missing. Among some 1,600,000 clones listed, 98% were seen once. The data stem from a study of shared clonotypes between healthy human individuals. On the study more broadly: Contributing individuals were two females and a few males aged 18 to 49. Plates per donor: three CD4 naive, three CD4 memory, two CD8 naive, one CD8 memory.

There are 14 residues in the CDR3. Between the trimmed V and J ends, which lost 4 bases and 3 bases, there was a span of 13 bases. Germline lookup yields CDR1 SGHRS and CDR2 YFSETQ. This receptor was obtained from a man younger than 45 in good health. This chain links TRBV5-1 with TRBJ2-5; a weak D match, TRBD1 (6 bases). Sequences were obtained from naive CD4+ T cells sorted from blood. Subset here: CD45RA+ positively selected. The CDR3 sequence is CASSPTGLEETQYF. The DNA for the CDR3 is TGCGCCAGCAGCCCGACAGGTTTGGAAGAGACCCAGTACTTC. Drawing the rest from reference TRBV5-1 and TRBJ2-5, the complete variable domain is KAGVTQTPRYLIKTRGQQVTLSCSPISGHRSVSWYQQTPGQGLQFLFEYFSETQRNKGNFPGRFSGRQFSNSRSEMNVSTLELGDSALYLCASSPTGLEETQYFGPGTRLLVL.